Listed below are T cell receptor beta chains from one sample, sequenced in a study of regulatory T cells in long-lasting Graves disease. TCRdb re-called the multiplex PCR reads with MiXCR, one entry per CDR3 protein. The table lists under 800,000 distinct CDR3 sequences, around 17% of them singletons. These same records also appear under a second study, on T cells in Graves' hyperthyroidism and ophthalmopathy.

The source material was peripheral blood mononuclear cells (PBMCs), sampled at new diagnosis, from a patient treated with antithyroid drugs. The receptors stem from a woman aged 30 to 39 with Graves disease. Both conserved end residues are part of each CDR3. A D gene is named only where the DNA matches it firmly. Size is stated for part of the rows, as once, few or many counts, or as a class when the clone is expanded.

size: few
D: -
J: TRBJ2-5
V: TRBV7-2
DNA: TGTGCCAGCAGCTTACGCTGGGCGGGAGAGACCCAGTACTTC
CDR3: CASSLRWAGETQYF

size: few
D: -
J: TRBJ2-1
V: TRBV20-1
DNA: TGCAGTGCTAGAAGCCGGGTCAATGAGCAGTTCTTC
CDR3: CSARSRVNEQFF

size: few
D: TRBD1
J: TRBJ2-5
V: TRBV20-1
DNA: TGCAGTGCTAGTGGACAGGCTCAAGAGACCCAGTACTTC
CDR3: CSASGQAQETQYF

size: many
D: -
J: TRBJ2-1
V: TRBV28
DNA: TGTGTCGCTCAAAGGGGTGGTTACAATGAGCAGTTCTTC
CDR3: CVAQRGGYNEQFF

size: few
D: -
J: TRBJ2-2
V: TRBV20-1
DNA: TGCAGTGCTAGGTCGTTCGGTGGACTACCCGACACCGGGGAGCTGTTTTTT
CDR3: CSARSFGGLPDTGELFF

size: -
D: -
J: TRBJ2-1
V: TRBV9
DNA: TGTGCCAGCAGCGTAGTGGGGCAGGCCTTCAATGAGCAGTTCTTC
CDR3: CASSVVGQAFNEQFF

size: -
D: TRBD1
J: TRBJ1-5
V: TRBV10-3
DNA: TGTGCCATCAGTGAGCCCGGGACAGGGGGCCAGCCCCAGCATTTT
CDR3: CAISEPGTGGQPQHF

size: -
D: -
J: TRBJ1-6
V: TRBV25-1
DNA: TGTGCCAGCAGTGAATTAGCCCGTTCACCCCTCCACTTT
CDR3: CASSELARSPLHF

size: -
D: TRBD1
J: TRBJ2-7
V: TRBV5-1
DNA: TGCGCCAGCTCGAGATCAGGGACAGGGAATCCTATCTCCTACGAGCAGTACTTC
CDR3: CASSRSGTGNPISYEQYF

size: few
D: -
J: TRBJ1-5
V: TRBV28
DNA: TGTGCCAGCAGTTCATACAGGGAGAAGGGGAATCAGCCCCAGCATTTT
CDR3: CASSSYREKGNQPQHF

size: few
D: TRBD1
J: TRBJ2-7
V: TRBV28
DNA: TGTGCCAGCAGAGGACAGGGTCTCTCCTACGAGCAGTACTTC
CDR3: CASRGQGLSYEQYF

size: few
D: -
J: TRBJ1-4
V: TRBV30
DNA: TGTGCCTGGAGTCACGGGGGATTTACAGGGCCGGAAAAACTGTTTTTT
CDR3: CAWSHGGFTGPEKLFF

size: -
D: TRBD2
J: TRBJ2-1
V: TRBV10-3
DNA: TGTGCCATCAGTGGCCTAGCGGTTAGCTCCTACAATGAGCAGTTCTTC
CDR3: CAISGLAVSSYNEQFF

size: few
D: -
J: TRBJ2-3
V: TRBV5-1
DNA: TGCGCCAGCTCCTCCGCGGAGGGCCCCGATACGCAGTATTTT
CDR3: CASSSAEGPDTQYF

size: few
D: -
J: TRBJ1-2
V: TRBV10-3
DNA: TGTGCCATCATTGAGCGACAGCGCCTAATAGCTAACTATGGCTACACCTTC
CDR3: CAIIERQRLIANYGYTF

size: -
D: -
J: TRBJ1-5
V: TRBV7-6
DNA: TGTGCCAGCAGCTTAGACTCCGGGCAGCCCCAGCATTTT
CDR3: CASSLDSGQPQHF

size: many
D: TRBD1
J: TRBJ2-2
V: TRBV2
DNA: TGTGCCAGCAGTCCGGGACAGGGGCTACACGGGGAGCTGTTTTTT
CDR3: CASSPGQGLHGELFF

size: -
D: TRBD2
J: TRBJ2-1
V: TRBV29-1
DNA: TGCAGCGTTGGCTCCCTCGGACTAGCGGGCTCCTCCTACAATGAGCAGTTCTTC
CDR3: CSVGSLGLAGSSYNEQFF

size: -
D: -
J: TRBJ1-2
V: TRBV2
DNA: TGTGCCAGCAGTGTTGCAGGTACCGCCGGTGGCTACACCTTC
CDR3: CASSVAGTAGGYTF

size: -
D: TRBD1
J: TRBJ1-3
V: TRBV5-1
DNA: TGCGCCAGCAGCTTAACCGCCGGGACAGGAGAAACTGCAGGAAACACCATATATTTT
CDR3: CASSLTAGTGETAGNTIYF

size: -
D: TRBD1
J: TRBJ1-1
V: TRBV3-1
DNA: TGTGCCAGCAGTACAGGGGATCGCGCTTTCTTT
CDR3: CASSTGDRAFF

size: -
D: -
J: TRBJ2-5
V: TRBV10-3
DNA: TGTGCCATTCGACCAGTAGGCGGGGAGACCCAGTACTTC
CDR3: CAIRPVGGETQYF

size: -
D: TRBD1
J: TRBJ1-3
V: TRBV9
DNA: TGTGCCAGCAGCGGGGGGACAGTTGGAAACACCATATATTTT
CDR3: CASSGGTVGNTIYF

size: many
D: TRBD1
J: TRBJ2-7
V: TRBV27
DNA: TGTGCCAGCAGATCGGACAGGGGGGCCTACGAGCAGTACTTC
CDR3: CASRSDRGAYEQYF

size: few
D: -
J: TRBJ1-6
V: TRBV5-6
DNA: TGTGCCAGCAGCTTGCGGAGAAGGGAGAATTCACCCCTCCACTTT
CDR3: CASSLRRRENSPLHF

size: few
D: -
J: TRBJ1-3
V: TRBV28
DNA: TGTGCCAGCAGTTTATTCGCAGGGGCCGGAAACACCATATATTTT
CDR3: CASSLFAGAGNTIYF

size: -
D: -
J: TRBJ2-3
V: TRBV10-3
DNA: TGTGCCACCAGGCTCCACACAGATACGCAGTATTTT
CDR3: CATRLHTDTQYF

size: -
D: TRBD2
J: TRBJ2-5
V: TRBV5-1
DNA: TGCGCCAGCAGCCGGTGGACTAGCGGGAGTAGAGGAGAGACCCAGTACTTC
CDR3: CASSRWTSGSRGETQYF

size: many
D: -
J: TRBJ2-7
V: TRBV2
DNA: TGTGCCAGCAGTGAAAGGGTAGGAGGGGACAGGCAGTACTTC
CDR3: CASSERVGGDRQYF

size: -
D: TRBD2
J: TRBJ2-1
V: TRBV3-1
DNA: TGTGCCAGCCAAGCCAGAACTAGCGGTAAAAATGAGCAGTTCTTC
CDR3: CASQARTSGKNEQFF